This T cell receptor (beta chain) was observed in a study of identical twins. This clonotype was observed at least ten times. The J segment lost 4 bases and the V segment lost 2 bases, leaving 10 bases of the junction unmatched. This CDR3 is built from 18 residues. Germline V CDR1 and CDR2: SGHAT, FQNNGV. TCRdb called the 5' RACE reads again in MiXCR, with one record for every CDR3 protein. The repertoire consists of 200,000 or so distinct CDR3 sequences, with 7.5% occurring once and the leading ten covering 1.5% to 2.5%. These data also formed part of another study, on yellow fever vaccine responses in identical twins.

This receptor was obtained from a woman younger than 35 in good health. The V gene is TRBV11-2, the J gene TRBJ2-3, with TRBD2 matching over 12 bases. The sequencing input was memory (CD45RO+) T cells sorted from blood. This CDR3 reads CASSLRGLAGPKSDTQYF. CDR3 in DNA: TGTGCCAGCAGCTTAAGGGGACTAGCGGGTCCTAAGTCAGATACGCAGTATTTT.